What follows are 17 T cell receptor beta chains derived from one specimen sequenced in a study of post-analysis software for immune sequencing data. Study-level points and caveats: A few TRBV segments (TRBV5-6, TRBV5-1 and TRBV20-1 among them) occurred more frequently in patients than in controls.

No antigens are known for them. TCR beta cDNA libraries included unique molecular identifiers. TCRdb itself ran the PCR reads through MiXCR, one entry per CDR3 protein. Of approximately 250,000 distinct CDR3 sequences detected, 36% appear once; the ten largest clones hold around 5.2%. The specimen sequenced was blood. Every receptor here comes from a girl aged 10-17 years with multiple sclerosis.

This clonotype was observed at least ten times. J is TRBJ2-3 and V is TRBV9; 13 positions agree with TRBD2. The CDR3 runs 16 residues. The trim removed 3 bases at V and 1 base at J, leaving 2 bases unmatched. Germline V lookup: CDR1 SGDLS, CDR2 YYNGEE. The CDR3 reads CASSDGTSGGTDTQYF. The CDR3 DNA sequence: TGTGCCAGCAGCGACGGGACTAGCGGGGGCACAGATACGCAGTATTTT.

About this clonotype: One end of the junction varies from germline; a read error may be responsible. This sequence joins TRBV5-6 and TRBJ1-1; 7 bases are a match to TRBD1. CDR3 size: 13 residues. Looked up from germline, CDR1 is SGHDT and CDR2 is YYEEEE. CDR3 DNA sequence: TGTGCCAGCGGCTTGGGACAGACGGTGATCGCTTTCTTT. This codes for CASGLGQTVIAFF.

In regard to this clonotype: At one boundary the junction diverges from the germline segment, which might be a read error. The CDR3 sequence is CASSYSVGLTSDISGANVLTF. DNA of the CDR3: TGTGCCAGCAGTTACTCTGTCGGACTCACCAGTGACATCTCTGGTGCCAACGTCCTGACTTTC. V gene TRBV6-5 combines with J gene TRBJ2-6, with D possibly TRBD2 on 5 matching bases. Germline loops: CDR1 MNHEY, CDR2 SVGAGI. The CDR3 consists of 21 residues.

Remarks on this clonotype: The junction shows a germline mismatch at one end, possibly a read error. The chain uses TRBV7-7 and TRBJ2-7; tentative D call: TRBD2 (5 bases). The V gene's germline CDR1 is SSHAT and CDR2 FNYEAQ (reference sequence). The CDR3 sequence is 16 residues long. Here the CDR3 reads CASSLLIAKDTYEQYF. In nucleotides, the CDR3 is TGTGCTAGCAGCTTACTGATAGCGAAAGACACCTACGAGCAGTACTTC.

This clonotype appeared once. The rearrangement links TRBV9 to TRBJ2-2, with D possibly TRBD2 on 5 matching bases. The CDR3 covers 16 residues. Per the germline V gene, CDR1 is SGDLS and CDR2 is YYNGEE. Trimming pared 10 bases from V and 4 bases from J, leaving 23 bases between. CDR3 DNA sequence: TGTGCCCGCGGCGACCCCCCGAGGGAGTTCACCGGGGAGCTGTTTTTT. Its translation: CARGDPPREFTGELFF.

The chain combines TRBV2 with TRBJ2-1; 8 nucleotides align to TRBD2. V was clipped by 6 bases and J by 9 bases; unmatched bases: 28. The germline V gene has CDR1 SNHLY and CDR2 FYNNEI. The CDR3 spans 20 residues. Here the CDR3 DNA reads TGTGCCAGCAGCGAAATTTCGCCTTACGCCGGGACTAGTTTTCGTGGTGAGCAGTTCTTC. The encoded protein is CASSEISPYAGTSFRGEQFF.

As concerns this clonotype: A read error is possible here, since a much larger clone lies one base away. The chain couples TRBV9 to TRBJ2-1, with D possibly being TRBD2 (6 bases). V shed 2 bases and J shed 8 bases, with 14 bases lying between them. Germline V gene lookup returns CDR1 SGDLS and CDR2 YYNGEE. The CDR3 consists of 14 residues. The CDR3: CASSVGGDYDEQFF. CDR3 DNA sequence: TGTGCCAGCAGCGTGGGAGGAGATTACGATGAGCAGTTCTTC.

V usage is TRBV5-1 and J usage is TRBJ2-3; D might be TRBD2 (5 bases). The CDR3 runs 17 residues. Deletions cut 0 bases from V and 3 bases from J, with 17 bases between. Germline V lookup: CDR1 SGHRS, CDR2 YFSETQ. CDR3 coding DNA: TGCGCCAGCAGCTTGGCCTCTCACCGCACTAGGACAGATACGCAGTATTTT. It yields the protein CASSLASHRTRTDTQYF.

The chain joins TRBV10-3 to TRBJ2-3, with D unresolved. V was cut by 1 base and J by 0 bases, with 5 bases left in between. This CDR3 is built from 14 residues. CDR1 and CDR2 (germline): ENHRY, SYGVKD. Written as DNA, the CDR3 is TGTGCCATCAGTGAGTTTACTAGCACAGATACGCAGTATTTT. Translation: CAISEFTSTDTQYF.

With respect to this clonotype: This could be a read error, since a much larger clone is one nucleotide away. The chain carries TRBV10-2 and TRBJ2-5; D is ambiguous. This CDR3 spans 13 amino acids. Trimming stripped 7 bases from V and 5 bases from J, with 14 bases between. From germline, CDR1 is WSHSY and CDR2 SAAADI. The DNA of the CDR3 is TGCGCCAGCACCGTGAATCCGGGCGAGACCCAGTACTTC. It yields the protein CASTVNPGETQYF.

This clonotype showed up many times. The chain employs TRBV3-1 and TRBJ1-2; tentatively, D is TRBD1 (6 bases). The CDR3 length is 15 residues. Germline CDR1 is LGHDT and CDR2 is YNNKEL (reference sequence). Between the trimmed V and J ends, which lost 6 bases and 4 bases, there was a span of 18 bases. CDR3 residues: CASRLTDRPSYGYTF. CDR3 DNA: TGTGCCAGCAGACTTACCGACAGGCCGTCCTATGGCTACACCTTC.

The chain uses TRBV6-1 and TRBJ1-2; 8 nucleotides align to TRBD1. V lost 3 bases and J lost 4; bases outside the gene matches: 10. The CDR3 is made up of 16 amino acids. Germline V gene sequence: CDR1 MNHNS, CDR2 SASEGT. The CDR3 DNA is TGTGCCAGCAGTGAGACAGGGGTCCCTCTAGTCTATGGCTACACCTTC. It is translated as CASSETGVPLVYGYTF.

This clonotype was observed at least ten times. This sequence joins TRBV13 and TRBJ2-3; 9 bases fit TRBD1. With 5 bases clipped from V and 2 bases from J, the junction kept 8 bases outside the gene matches. The CDR3 has 16 amino acids. Germline values: CDR1 PRHDT, CDR2 FYEKMQ (reference sequence). The CDR3 region is CASSIATGGVTDTQYF. The CDR3, as DNA: TGTGCCAGCAGCATAGCGACAGGGGGGGTCACAGATACGCAGTATTTT. Using reference TRBV13 and TRBJ2-3 for the parts outside the CDR3, the full variable domain is AAGVIQSPRHLIKEKRETATLKCYPIPRHDTVYWYQQGPGQDPQFLISFYEKMQSDKGSIPDRFSAQQFSDYHSELNMSSLELGDSALYFCASSIATGGVTDTQYFGPGTRLTVL.

A word on this clonotype: A much larger clone lies one base from this, so it may be a read error. The genes are TRBV5-1 and TRBJ1-4; 8 bases fit TRBD1. Germline V gene sequence: CDR1 SGHRS, CDR2 YFSETQ. This CDR3 comprises 14 residues. CDR3 nucleotide sequence: TGCGTCAGCAGCCCCCGGACAGGGCTAAAAAAACTGTTTTTT. This sequence encodes CVSSPRTGLKKLFF. The entire variable domain, with the rest obtained from reference TRBV5-1 and TRBJ1-4, is as follows: KAGVTQTPRYLIKTRGQQVTLSCSPISGHRSVSWYQQTPGQGLQFLFEYFSETQRNKGNFPGRFSGRQFSNSRSEMNVSTLELGDSALYLCVSSPRTGLKKLFFGSGTQLSVL.

V usage is TRBV30 and J usage is TRBJ1-2; possible D gene TRBD1, 5 bases. Germline V gene data show CDR1 as GTSNPN and CDR2 as SVGIG (reference sequence). V gave up 3 bases and J gave up 8 bases, with 10 bases separating them. The CDR3 runs 11 residues. The CDR3 protein is CAWRARDGYTF. DNA of the CDR3: TGTGCCTGGAGGGCCAGGGACGGCTACACCTTC.

The rearrangement uses TRBV10-3 and TRBJ2-1; 8 bases fit TRBD1. The CDR3 consists of 17 residues. Germline loops: CDR1 ENHRY, CDR2 SYGVKD. V was clipped by 0 bases and J by 5 bases; unmatched bases: 9. This CDR3 reads CAISESQAGGENNEQFF. Here the CDR3 DNA reads TGTGCCATCAGTGAGTCGCAAGCAGGGGGCGAGAACAATGAGCAGTTCTTC.

A note on this clonotype: Sequence at one end of the junction differs from germline and may be a read error. This sequence joins TRBV7-9 and TRBJ1-1; 9 nucleotides match TRBD1. CDR3 size: 15 residues. Per germline, CDR1 SEHNR and CDR2 FQNEAQ (reference sequence). In DNA form, the CDR3 reads TGTGCCGGCAGCTTAGGGCTGACAGGGGGTAATGAAGCTTTCTTT. Translated, it gives CAGSLGLTGGNEAFF.